This T cell receptor beta chain was identified during a study of blood T cell repertoires in COVID-19. The repertoire was sequenced with immunoSEQ multiplex PCR; TCRdb's copy has only in-frame clones and lacks some. The sample lists a few hundred thousand clones, around 86% occurring once. Sequenced: PBMCs or T cells enriched from blood (not recorded which). This receptor was identified in a young man in a cohort exposed to, infected with or recovered from COVID-19 (not recorded which).

CDR3 DNA sequence: TGTGCCAGCAGCCCCCGCCCCCTAGCGGTAAACACCGGGGAGCTGTTTTTT. It translates to CASSPRPLAVNTGELFF. This chain uses TRBV4-2 with TRBJ2-2, with 7 bases matching TRBD2. V lost 4 bases to trimming and J lost 2 bases; unmatched junction nucleotides: 10. Germline values: CDR1 LGHNA, CDR2 YNFKEQ. The CDR3 extends over 17 amino acids.